This T cell receptor (beta chain) was recorded in a study of shared clonotypes between healthy human individuals. Whole-study results and caveats: Shared clonotypes across all four donors exceeded non-shared ones in generation probability. For sorted subsets, rarefaction showed incomplete sequencing despite large depth.

From germline, CDR1 is SEHNR and CDR2 FQNEAQ (reference sequence). The junction had 9 bases not matched to a gene; V was cut back by 4 bases and J by 7 bases. CDR3 size: 15 residues. With respect to this clone: The target antigen is unknown.

In replicate PCRs of sorted subsets, about 220 ng DNA, about 29,000 T cell genomes, was used. Using immunoSEQ multiplex PCR, the repertoire was profiled, and TCRdb retains in-frame clones only, with some absent. The sample lists over 2 million clones; about 95% were seen once. Naive CD8 cells lacked CD45RO, underwent positive selection for CCR7 and left out terminally differentiated effector memory CD45RA+ cells. Nashville, Tennessee was home to all donors, who were Caucasian adults. The origin of this receptor is a man aged 18 to 30 in good health. The chain links TRBV7-9 to TRBJ2-1; 8 nucleotides agree with TRBD1. Sequencing was performed on naive CD8+ T cells sorted from blood. CDR3 residues: CASSSWTGYLNEQFF. In DNA form, the CDR3 reads TGTGCCAGCAGCTCATGGACAGGGTATTTGAATGAGCAGTTCTTC.